Listed here is a single TCR beta chain. V was trimmed by 1 base and J by 8 bases, leaving 15 bases between them. CDR3 length: 14 amino acids. Germline CDR1 is SGHNT and CDR2 is YYREEE (reference sequence). This specimen comes from a study of graft-versus-host responses after intestinal transplantation. Repertoires were generated with immunoSEQ multiplex PCR, while TCRdb's copy carries only in-frame clones and drops some. The sample holds some 45,000 clones, 75% to 95% seen once. The V call is TRBV5-4, the J call TRBJ1-1; D not resolved. Sequencing was performed on PBMCs, taken 524 days after transplant. The TCR sequence derives from a human patient who received an intestinal transplant, so some T cells may come from the graft donor. The CDR3 region is CASSLIRVGGEAFF. The DNA of the CDR3 is TGTGCCAGCAGCTTGATTAGAGTCGGAGGGGAAGCTTTCTTT. The full variable domain, its missing parts supplied by reference TRBV5-4 and TRBJ1-1, is ETGVTQSPTHLIKTRGQQVTLRCSSQSGHNTVSWYQQALGQGPQFIFQYYREEENGRGNFPPRFSGLQFPNYSSELNVNALELDDSALYLCASSLIRVGGEAFFGQGTRLTVV.